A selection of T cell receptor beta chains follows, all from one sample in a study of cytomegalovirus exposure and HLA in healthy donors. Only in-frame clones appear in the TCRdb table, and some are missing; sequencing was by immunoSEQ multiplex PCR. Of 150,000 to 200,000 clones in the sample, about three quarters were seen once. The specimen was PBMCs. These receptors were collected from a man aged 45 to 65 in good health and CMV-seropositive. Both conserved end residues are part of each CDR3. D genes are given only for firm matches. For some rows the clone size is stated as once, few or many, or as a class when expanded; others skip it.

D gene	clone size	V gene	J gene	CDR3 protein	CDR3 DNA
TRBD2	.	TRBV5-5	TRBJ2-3	CASSLVVTSGDTQYF	TGTGCCAGCAGCTTGGTCGTGACTAGCGGGGATACGCAGTATTTT
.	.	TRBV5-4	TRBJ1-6	CASSLAGQPAPLHF	TGTGCCAGCAGCTTGGCCGGACAGCCTGCGCCCCTCCACTTT
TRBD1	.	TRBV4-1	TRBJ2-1	CASSQDFAGQGTLTQIIEQFF	TGCGCCAGCAGCCAAGACTTCGCGGGACAGGGGACGTTGACCCAAATAATTGAGCAGTTCTTC
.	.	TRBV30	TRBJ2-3	CAWGGASRTDTQYF	TGTGCCTGGGGCGGGGCGAGCAGGACAGATACGCAGTATTTT
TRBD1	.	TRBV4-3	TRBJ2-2	CASSQSIRGQITGELFF	TGCGCCAGCAGCCAATCTATCAGGGGACAGATTACCGGGGAGCTGTTTTTT
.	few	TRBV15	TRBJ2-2	CATSRNLGSNTGELFF	TGTGCCACCAGCAGAAATCTCGGGTCGAACACCGGGGAGCTGTTTTTT
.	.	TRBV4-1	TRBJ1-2	CASSQEISVQSYGYTF	TGCGCCAGCAGCCAAGAAATCTCGGTACAGAGCTATGGCTACACCTTC
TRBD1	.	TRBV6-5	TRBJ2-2	CASSYVAGGAAGELFF	TGTGCCAGCAGTTACGTGGCAGGGGGCGCGGCCGGGGAGCTGTTTTTT
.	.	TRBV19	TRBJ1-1	CASRTGGLTEAFF	TGTGCCAGCCGGACCGGAGGTTTGACTGAAGCTTTCTTT
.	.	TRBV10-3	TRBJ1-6	CAISTGLVSPLHF	TGTGCCATCAGCACAGGGTTAGTTTCACCCCTCCACTTT
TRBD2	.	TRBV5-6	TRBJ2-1	CASSLAGGRLAGGPEQFF	TGTGCCAGCAGCTTGGCCGGGGGCAGACTAGCGGGGGGTCCTGAGCAGTTCTTC
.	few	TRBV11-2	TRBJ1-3	CASSLSGRSGNTIYF	TGTGCCAGCAGCCTAAGTGGGCGTTCTGGAAACACCATATATTTT
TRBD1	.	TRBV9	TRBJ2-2	CASSVQARGPDTGELFF	TGTGCCAGCAGCGTTCAGGCCAGGGGGCCGGACACCGGGGAGCTGTTTTTT
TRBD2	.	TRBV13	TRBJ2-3	CASSHRGGPSTDTQYF	TGTGCCAGCAGCCACCGGGGGGGCCCGAGCACAGATACGCAGTATTTT
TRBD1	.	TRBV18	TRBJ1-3	CASFAWTGGLSGNTIYF	TGTGCCAGCTTCGCGTGGACAGGGGGTCTCTCTGGAAACACCATATATTTT
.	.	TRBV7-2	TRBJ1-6	CASSLYGGGNSPLHF	TGTGCCAGCAGCTTATACGGGGGGGGTAACTCACCCCTCCACTTT
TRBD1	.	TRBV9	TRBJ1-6	CASSVGGQGFSPLHF	TGTGCCAGCAGCGTAGGTGGACAGGGGTTTTCACCCCTCCACTTT
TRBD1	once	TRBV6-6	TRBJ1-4	CASDGRGGGEKLFF	TGTGCCAGCGACGGCAGAGGGGGCGGTGAAAAACTGTTTTTT
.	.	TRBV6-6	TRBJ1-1	CASSSGQRLGAFF	TGTGCCAGCAGCTCGGGACAACGGCTTGGAGCTTTCTTT
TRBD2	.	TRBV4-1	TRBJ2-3	CASSHGGFGGKTSTDTQYF	TGCGCCAGCAGCCACGGGGGTTTCGGGGGGAAAACTAGCACAGATACGCAGTATTTT
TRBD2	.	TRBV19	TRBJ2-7	CASSVPTSGVSSDEQYF	TGTGCCAGTAGTGTTCCTACTAGCGGAGTCTCCTCCGACGAGCAGTACTTC
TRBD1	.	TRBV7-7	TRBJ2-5	CASSTGQGVIQETQYF	TGTGCCAGCAGCACCGGACAGGGAGTTATTCAAGAGACCCAGTACTTC
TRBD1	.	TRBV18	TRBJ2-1	CASSLLRDRAYNEQFF	TGTGCCAGCTCACTCCTCCGGGACAGGGCTTACAATGAGCAGTTCTTC
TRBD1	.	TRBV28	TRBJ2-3	CASSLALTGAVDTQYF	TGTGCCAGCAGTTTAGCCTTGACAGGGGCGGTAGATACGCAGTATTTT
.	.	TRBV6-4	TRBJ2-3	CASSPGEASDTQYF	TGTGCCAGCAGCCCGGGGGAGGCTTCAGATACGCAGTATTTT
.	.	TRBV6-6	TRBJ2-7	CASSYSIEGRYF	TGTGCCAGCAGTTACTCGATTGAGGGAAGGTACTTC
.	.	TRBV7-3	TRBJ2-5	CASSLNPTGSETQYF	TGTGCCAGCAGCTTAAACCCCACAGGATCAGAGACCCAGTACTTC
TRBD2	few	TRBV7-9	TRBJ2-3	CSSSLLRGAATDTQYF	TGTTCCAGCAGCTTACTGCGGGGGGCGGCCACAGATACGCAGTATTTT
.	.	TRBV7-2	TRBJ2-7	CASSPFYSDEQYF	TGTGCCAGCAGCCCTTTTTACTCCGACGAGCAGTACTTC
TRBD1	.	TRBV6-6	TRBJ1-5	CASSNPTGGNQPQHF	TGTGCCAGCAGTAACCCAACAGGGGGCAATCAGCCCCAGCATTTT
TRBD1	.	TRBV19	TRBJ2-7	CASSINRGSDEQYF	TGTGCCAGTAGTATAAACAGGGGGTCTGACGAGCAGTACTTC
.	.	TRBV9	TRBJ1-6	CASSVEQRGSYNSPLHF	TGTGCCAGCAGCGTAGAACAGCGGGGCTCCTATAATTCACCCCTCCACTTT
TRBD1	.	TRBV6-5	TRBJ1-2	CASSKTGAGYGYTF	TGTGCCAGCAGTAAGACAGGGGCTGGCTATGGCTACACCTTC
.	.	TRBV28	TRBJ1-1	CASSLGVAGTEAFF	TGTGCCAGCAGTTTAGGGGTAGCGGGCACTGAAGCTTTCTTT
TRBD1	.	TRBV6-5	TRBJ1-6	CASSYRWTGVGSPLHF	TGTGCCAGCAGTTACCGATGGACAGGGGTGGGATCACCCCTCCACTTT
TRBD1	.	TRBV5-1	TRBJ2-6	CASSLAGGQGTVNPGANVLTF	TGCGCCAGCAGCTTGGCCGGGGGACAGGGGACAGTAAACCCTGGGGCCAACGTCCTGACTTTC
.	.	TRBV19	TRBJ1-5	CASSIGGNQPQHF	TGTGCCAGTAGTATCGGGGGGAATCAGCCCCAGCATTTT
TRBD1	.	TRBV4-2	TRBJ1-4	CASSHRQGRNEKLFF	TGTGCCAGCAGCCATAGACAGGGTCGCAATGAAAAACTGTTTTTT
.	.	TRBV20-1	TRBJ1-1	CSASGSTEAFF	TGCAGTGCTAGCGGGAGCACTGAAGCTTTCTTT
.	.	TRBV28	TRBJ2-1	CASPMDSNSQFF	TGTGCCAGTCCAATGGACAGTAATTCACAGTTCTTC
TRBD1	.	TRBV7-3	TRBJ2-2	CASSFTGQEIMNTGELFF	TGTGCCAGCAGCTTTACAGGACAGGAGATCATGAACACCGGGGAGCTGTTTTTT
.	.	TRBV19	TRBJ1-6	CASSMGQGWSPLHF	TGTGCCAGTAGTATGGGGCAGGGGTGGTCACCCCTCCACTTT
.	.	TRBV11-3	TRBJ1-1	CASSLDHNTEAFF	TGTGCCAGCAGCTTAGATCATAACACTGAAGCTTTCTTT